The entry that follows covers one T cell receptor beta chain sequence. This sample was included in a study of blood T cell repertoires in COVID-19. Turning to the study itself: The study drew acute and convalescent COVID-19 samples from the United States, Italy and Spain. T cells, B-cell-depleted T cells, or PBMCs supplied cDNA or gDNA.

Method: immunoSEQ multiplex PCR; TCRdb's copy keeps in-frame clones and lacks some. The sample has around 20,000 clones; 86% are singletons. The junction had 6 bases not matched to a gene; V was cut back by 4 bases and J by 4 bases. Germline loops: CDR1 SGHRS, CDR2 YFSETQ. The CDR3 extends over 15 amino acids. The sample consisted of peripheral blood. This receptor was taken from a human donor in a cohort sampled during active COVID-19. This rearrangement joins TRBV5-1 to TRBJ2-3; 10 nucleotides align to TRBD2. The CDR3 region has the DNA TGCGCCAGCAGCCCTACTAGCGGGGTCGCAGATACGCAGTATTTT. Its translation is CASSPTSGVADTQYF.